This T cell receptor (beta chain) was captured by sequencing in a study of identical twins. General study results and limits: It was out-of-frame TCR alpha sharing in monozygotic twins that models underestimated. The more abundant beta clonotypes in cord blood had fewer insertions, and memory repertoires did not show this.

Healthy Caucasian donors formed the entire cohort. This clonotype came up a few times. What it recognizes is unknown. cDNA molecules carried unique molecular identifiers, and template switching added a universal primer site. TCRdb redid the calling of the 5' RACE reads with MiXCR, one entry per CDR3 protein. The repertoire has more than 1.5 million distinct CDR3 sequences, roughly 35% of them found once; the top ten carry less than 0.35%. Trimming cost V 0 bases and J 8 bases, with 7 bases left between them. The germline V gene encodes CDR1 ENHRY and CDR2 SYGVKD. This CDR3 has 12 residues. The chain links TRBV10-3 to TRBJ1-1; D call uncertain. This TCR derives from a newborn girl in good health. Sequencing was done on a sample of cord blood. The CDR3 nucleotides are TGTGCCATCAGTGAGTCGTGGGGAGAAGCTTTCTTT. It specifies CAISESWGEAFF.